The next 21 T cell receptor beta chains were all read from a single sample in a study of control samples from healthy donors and cancer patients. TCRdb's table, derived via immunoSEQ multiplex PCR, lists solely in-frame clones and lacks some. The sample includes some 74,000 clones, less than 95% seen only once; the top ten take under 3.5%. Sequencing was performed on blood. All receptors derive from a woman aged 25 to 39 in good health.

This chain uses TRBV5-1 with TRBJ1-5; TRBD1 aligns across 8 bases. V shed 0 bases, J shed 3 bases, and the junction held 2 bases outside the gene matches. CDR3 length equals 15 residues. In germline, CDR1 is SGHRS, CDR2 YFSETQ. The CDR3 here is CASSLGDRLNQPQHF. The CDR3 bases are TGCGCCAGCAGCTTGGGGGACAGGCTCAATCAGCCCCAGCATTTT. Together with reference TRBV5-1 and TRBJ1-5, the CDR3 gives the full variable domain: KAGVTQTPRYLIKTRGQQVTLSCSPISGHRSVSWYQQTPGQGLQFLFEYFSETQRNKGNFPGRFSGRQFSNSRSEMNVSTLELGDSALYLCASSLGDRLNQPQHFGDGTRLSIL.

The V call is TRBV3-1 (or the pseudogene TRBV3-2), the J call TRBJ2-3; 13 positions agree with TRBD2. CDR3 size: 16 residues. Trimming took 3 bases from V and 5 from J; bases not matched to a gene: 5. Germline CDR1 reads LGHDT; CDR2 reads YNNKEL (reference sequence). CDR3: CASSHRLAGGRDTQYF. CDR3 coding DNA: TGTGCCAGCAGCCACAGACTAGCGGGGGGCCGAGATACGCAGTATTTT.

This chain uses TRBV10-1 with TRBJ2-1; TRBD1 agrees at 7 bases. Trimming removed 6 bases from V and 8 bases from J; junction bases left unmatched: 7. Germline V gene data show CDR1 as WNHNN and CDR2 as SYGVQD (reference sequence). CDR3 length equals 13 residues. CDR3: CASRQGLGYEQFF. For the CDR3, the DNA is TGCGCCAGCAGACAGGGGCTTGGGTATGAGCAGTTCTTC.

This chain uses TRBV30 with TRBJ1-6; D not resolved. Trimming shortened V by 0 bases and J by 7 bases, and 7 bases separated the two germline ends. Germline CDR1 and CDR2: GTSNPN and SVGIG (reference sequence). The CDR3 extends over 13 amino acids. The DNA of the CDR3 is TGTGCCTGGAGTGTTGAGGGAAATTCACCCCTCCACTTT. Translated: CAWSVEGNSPLHF.

The chain recombines TRBV6-1 with TRBJ1-2; D is unclear. Per the germline V gene, CDR1 is MNHNS and CDR2 is SASEGT. This CDR3 region has 18 residues. V lost 1 base, J lost 4 bases, and 22 bases lay in between. The CDR3 bases are TGTGCCAGCAGTGAAGGTTATACGGTCCATCGACAACTCTATGGCTACACCTTC. The encoded protein is CASSEGYTVHRQLYGYTF.

The rearrangement uses TRBV7-2 and TRBJ2-5; D is undetermined. The CDR3 is 13 residues long. Trimming cost V 1 base and J 7 bases, with 10 bases left between them. Germline-derived CDR1 and CDR2 are SGHTA and FQGNSA. The CDR3 DNA reads as TGTGCCAGCAGCTTAGGGCTTACTGGGACCCAGTACTTC. It is translated as CASSLGLTGTQYF.

The chain recombines TRBV5-1 with TRBJ2-3; D is ambiguous. This CDR3 spans 15 amino acids. Per germline, CDR1 SGHRS and CDR2 YFSETQ. V was pared by 0 bases and J by 4 bases, with 12 bases between. The CDR3 is CASSLVRVGPDTQYF. The CDR3 DNA follows: TGCGCCAGCAGCTTGGTTAGGGTAGGGCCAGATACGCAGTATTTT.

V usage is TRBV21-1 and J usage is TRBJ2-1. TRBV21-1 is tagged as a pseudogene. The CDR3 has 15 residues. The CDR3 loop is CASSSRQTRCNEQFF. CDR3 nucleotides: TGTGCCAGCAGCAGTAGGCAGACCCGGTGCAATGAGCAGTTCTTC.

The chain uses TRBV20-1 and TRBJ2-2; no definite D call. CDR1 and CDR2 (germline): DFQATT, SNEGSKA (reference sequence). There are 11 residues in the CDR3. V lost 3 bases, J lost 3 bases, and 2 bases lay in between. The CDR3 loop reads CSASYTGELFF. CDR3 nucleotide sequence: TGCAGTGCTAGCTACACCGGGGAGCTGTTTTTT.

This clone was counted between two and nine times. The chain has TRBV2 and TRBJ1-5, with D possibly matching TRBD1 (6 bases). Trimming stripped 6 bases from V and 9 bases from J, with 18 bases between. The CDR3 runs 14 residues. The germline gives CDR1 SNHLY, CDR2 FYNNEI. In nucleotides, the CDR3 is TGTGCCAGCAGCCCCGGACAGTCTCAGGGGCCCCAGCATTTT. Its protein is CASSPGQSQGPQHF.

This rearrangement joins TRBV7-9 to TRBJ1-6; D perhaps matches TRBD1 (5 bases). CDR3 size: 16 residues. The V end lost 5 bases, the J end lost 12 bases, and 23 bases lay between the germline ends. Germline CDR1 is SEHNR and CDR2 is FQNEAQ (reference sequence). The CDR3 bases are TGTGCCAGCAGCCCGTTAGGCGGGCCCGGGGGGGGACCCCTCCACTTT. This translates into CASSPLGGPGGGPLHF.

The chain couples TRBV9 to TRBJ1-4, with 11 bases lining up with TRBD1. This CDR3 is built from 14 residues. Germline CDR1 and CDR2: SGDLS and YYNGEE. J lost 8 bases, V lost 3 bases, and 3 bases had no gene match. The CDR3 DNA reads as TGTGCCAGCAGCGCCGGGACAGGGGGGGAAAAACTGTTTTTT. Amino acid sequence: CASSAGTGGEKLFF.

In its sample, this clone was seen once. The chain employs TRBV7-2 and TRBJ2-2; TRBD2 is a possible D gene (5 bases). Trimming removed 2 bases at V and 1 base at J, with 17 bases between. There are 18 residues in the CDR3. From germline, CDR1 is SGHTA and CDR2 FQGNSA. The CDR3 is CASSLRSLGLLNTGELFF. Written as DNA, the CDR3 is TGTGCCAGCAGCTTAAGGAGCCTTGGACTCTTGAACACCGGGGAGCTGTTTTTT.

The chain combines TRBV14 with TRBJ1-1; 10 bases fit TRBD1. The CDR3 is 14 residues long. The germline V gene encodes CDR1 SGHDN and CDR2 FVKESK. V trimming: 4 bases; J trimming: 5 bases; junction bases outside the gene matches: 4. The CDR3: CASSLRTGGTEAFF. As DNA, the CDR3 is TGTGCCAGCAGCCTAAGGACAGGGGGGACTGAAGCTTTCTTT.

The chain uses TRBV27 and TRBJ2-1; 8 bases are a match to TRBD1. The CDR3 spans 15 residues. The V gene's germline CDR1 is MNHEY and CDR2 SMNVEV (reference sequence). V trimming: 4 bases; J trimming: 8 bases; junction bases outside the gene matches: 10. CDR3 nucleotides: TGTGCCAGCAGTTCCAGACAGGGGCTAAAGGATGAGCAGTTCTTC. The encoded protein is CASSSRQGLKDEQFF.

V and J are TRBV5-1 and TRBJ1-3; TRBD1 might be the D (6 bases). The CDR3 loop spans 15 amino acids. Trimming took off 3 bases at V and 3 bases at J, with 13 bases between the two ends. Germline lookup yields CDR1 SGHRS and CDR2 YFSETQ. The CDR3 here is CASSSGDRHGNTIYF. The DNA for the CDR3 is TGCGCCAGCAGCTCAGGGGACCGGCATGGAAACACCATATATTTT.

With respect to this clone: One junction end does not reproduce the germline sequence, and a read error may be involved. This rearrangement joins TRBV6-5 to TRBJ1-6, with D possibly being TRBD1 (6 bases). The CDR3 contains 13 residues. The V gene's germline CDR1 is MNHEY and CDR2 SVGAGI. CDR3 amino acids: CASRVDSLNPHHF. The CDR3 DNA follows: TGTGCCAGCAGGGTGGACAGCCTAAACCCCCACCACTTT.

This chain uses TRBV4-2 with TRBJ2-7; D is possibly TRBD1 (5 bases). CDR1 and CDR2 (germline): LGHNA, YNFKEQ. The CDR3 extends over 14 amino acids. Trimming removed 3 bases from V and 2 bases from J, with 11 bases in between. The CDR3 nucleotides read TGTGCCAGCAGCCATAACACAGGAACCTACGAGCAGTACTTC. This codes for CASSHNTGTYEQYF.

The chain recombines TRBV4-1 with TRBJ2-3; no clear D gene. V lost 0 bases, J lost 2 bases, and 12 bases lay in between. The CDR3 sequence is 16 residues long. Germline CDR1 MGHRA, CDR2 YSYEKL. The CDR3 loop is CASSQDGLENTDTQYF. The CDR3 bases are TGCGCCAGCAGCCAAGATGGCCTAGAAAACACAGATACGCAGTATTTT.

J is TRBJ2-1 and V is TRBV4-2; D possibly corresponds to TRBD1 (7 bases). Germline V gene data show CDR1 as LGHNA and CDR2 as YNFKEQ. Trimming shortened V by 3 bases and J by 2 bases, and 14 bases separated the two germline ends. The CDR3 is 16 residues long. Here the CDR3 DNA reads TGTGCCAGCAGCCAGGCGGGACAGCGAACCTACAATGAGCAGTTCTTC. Encoded protein: CASSQAGQRTYNEQFF.

V gene TRBV2 combines with J gene TRBJ2-7; tentatively, D is TRBD2 (5 bases). CDR3 length: 13 amino acids. The germline V gene has CDR1 SNHLY and CDR2 FYNNEI. V lost 8 bases and J lost 5, with 16 bases in between. The CDR3 nucleotides read TGTGCCAGCTACGAATCTAAGAGGGACGAGCAGTACTTC. Its protein is CASYESKRDEQYF.